The 17 T cell receptor beta chains below were found in one sample sequenced in a study of early T cells in non-severe SARS-CoV-2 infection. TCRdb passed the 5' RACE reads through MiXCR, listing each CDR3 protein once. This sample yields about 90,000 distinct CDR3 sequences, of which around 14% are seen a single time; 6.5% to 9% belongs to the top ten. The sample comprised whole blood. Receptor source: an adult who was a healthcare worker with PCR-confirmed SARS-CoV-2 infection or an uninfected control (not recorded which).

Many counts were recorded for this clonotype. V usage is TRBV27 and J usage is TRBJ2-7; D uncertain. Germline V gene sequence: CDR1 MNHEY, CDR2 SMNVEV (reference sequence). The length of the CDR3 is 14 residues. V lost 0 bases and J 0 bases, leaving 6 bases between the germline ends. The CDR3 DNA reads TGTGCCAGCAGTTTATCAGAGATCTCCTACGAGCAGTACTTC. Translating it yields CASSLSEISYEQYF.

The rearrangement links TRBV5-6 to TRBJ1-1; D is undetermined. The CDR3 is 13 amino acids. V was trimmed by 3 bases and J by 7 bases, leaving 13 bases between them. Germline CDR1 and CDR2: SGHDT and YYEEEE. The CDR3 here is CASSYDKSDEAFF. The DNA of the CDR3 is TGTGCCAGCAGCTACGACAAGAGTGATGAAGCTTTCTTT.

The V call is TRBV7-9, the J call TRBJ2-3; tentatively, D is TRBD1 (5 bases). Trimming cost V 3 bases and J 2 bases, with 15 bases left between them. The germline CDR1 and CDR2 sequences are SEHNR and FQNEAQ (reference sequence). This CDR3 has 16 amino acids. DNA for the CDR3: TGTGCCAGCAGCTTGGCTCCTCAGGGTCCCACAGATACGCAGTATTTT. Its protein product is CASSLAPQGPTDTQYF.

The chain is built from TRBV21-1 and TRBJ2-2; the D call of TRBD2 is as the table states it, not checked on the DNA. TRBV21-1 is an annotated pseudogene. This CDR3 is built from 15 residues. CDR3 region: CASSTPGLQGGELFF. The CDR3, as DNA: TGTGCCAGCAGCACACCGGGACTTCAGGGCGGGGAGCTGTTTTTT.

This clonotype showed up just a few times. The gene calls are TRBV6-6 and TRBJ2-3; 8 nucleotides line up with TRBD1. CDR3 length equals 15 residues. V shed 10 bases, J shed 1 base, and the junction held 10 bases outside the gene matches. Germline CDR1 MNHNY, CDR2 SVGAGI (reference sequence). The CDR3 loop is CATYGTGQGTDTQYF. CDR3 bases: TGTGCCACCTACGGGACAGGCCAGGGCACAGATACGCAGTATTTT.

The rearrangement joins TRBV28 to TRBJ2-3; weak D call: TRBD2 (7 bases). CDR3 length: 16 residues. Germline CDR1 is MDHEN and CDR2 is SYDVKM. V lost 5 bases and J lost 0, with 15 bases in between. In DNA form, the CDR3 reads TGTGCCAGCAGTGTCGGCGGGGGCTCTAGCACAGATACGCAGTATTTT. It is translated as CASSVGGGSSTDTQYF.

The V gene is TRBV7-9, the J gene TRBJ1-2; 8 bases line up with TRBD1. V trimming: 7 bases; J trimming: 4 bases; junction bases outside the gene matches: 8. Germline CDR1 is SEHNR and CDR2 is FQNEAQ (reference sequence). This CDR3 is 14 amino acids long. CDR3 DNA sequence: TGTGCCAGCACCGGACAGGGTCAGATCTATGGCTACACCTTC. Its translation is CASTGQGQIYGYTF.

The chain employs TRBV7-9 and TRBJ2-5; weak D call: TRBD2 (6 bases). Germline V gene data show CDR1 as SEHNR and CDR2 as FQNEAQ (reference sequence). CDR3 length: 12 amino acids. DNA for the CDR3: TGTGGAAGAACGGGAGTAGAAGAGACCCAGTACTTC. Its translation is CGRTGVEETQYF.

This clonotype was observed many times. In DNA form, the CDR3 reads TGTGCCAGCAGCATAAGTTTGGCAAGTGGGCAGCCCCAGCATTTT. The encoded protein is CASSISLASGQPQHF. The V call is TRBV7-8, the J call TRBJ1-5; D is uncertain. The germline CDR1 and CDR2 sequences are SGHVS and FQNEAQ. CDR3 length equals 15 residues. Trimming shortened V by 5 bases and J by 7 bases, and 18 bases separated the two germline ends. Filled out from reference TRBV7-8 and TRBJ1-5, the complete variable domain reads GAGVSQSPRYKVAKRGQDVALRCDPISGHVSLFWYQQALGQGPEFLTYFQNEAQLDKSGLPSDRFFAERPEGSVSTLKIQRTQQEDSAVYLCASSISLASGQPQHFGDGTRLSIL.

This sequence joins TRBV19 and TRBJ2-2; 9 bases agree with TRBD1. Losses at the gene ends were 7 bases for V and 4 bases for J; bases not matched to a gene: 7. Germline values: CDR1 LNHDA, CDR2 SQIVND (reference sequence). This CDR3 is 15 amino acids long. CDR3 sequence (DNA): TGTGCCAGTACCCTCACAGGGGGCGTCACCGGGGAGCTGTTTTTT. Protein: CASTLTGGVTGELFF.

This clonotype qualifies as medium-sized (0.01 to 0.1%). V is TRBV7-2 and J is TRBJ1-5; D perhaps matches TRBD1 (6 bases). V lost 1 base and J lost 8, with 12 bases in between. From germline, CDR1 is SGHTA and CDR2 FQGNSA. The CDR3 is made up of 14 amino acids. The CDR3 DNA sequence: TGTGCCAGCAGCTTAGAACGGGGGGCTAAGCCCCAGCATTTT. This encodes CASSLERGAKPQHF.

This clonotype showed up just a few times. The V gene is TRBV29-1, the J gene TRBJ1-1; TRBD1 aligns across 10 bases. V lost 3 bases, J lost 5 bases, and 6 bases stayed unmatched. The CDR3 contains 14 residues. Per germline, CDR1 SQVTM and CDR2 ANQGSEA. Written as DNA, the CDR3 is TGCAGCGTTGACGACAGGGGGCTGGGAACTGAAGCTTTCTTT. This gives the protein CSVDDRGLGTEAFF.

The chain combines TRBV7-9 with TRBJ2-1; TRBD1 matches at 9 bases. Trimming removed 3 bases from V and 7 bases from J; junction bases left unmatched: 7. Germline V gene sequence: CDR1 SEHNR, CDR2 FQNEAQ (reference sequence). The CDR3 is 15 amino acids. The DNA of the CDR3 is TGTGCCAGCAGCTTCATACAGGGGGCCCTGAATGAGCAGTTCTTC. Its protein product is CASSFIQGALNEQFF.

V usage is TRBV19 and J usage is TRBJ2-7, with 10 bases aligning to TRBD2. The CDR3 contains 13 residues. Per germline, CDR1 LNHDA and CDR2 SQIVND (reference sequence). J was trimmed by 1 base and V by 9 bases; bases with no gene match: 3. Written as DNA, the CDR3 is TGTGCCAGCGAAGCGGGAGGGTCCTACGAGCAGTACTTC. Translating it yields CASEAGGSYEQYF.

Many counts were recorded for this clonotype. This chain links TRBV11-1 with TRBJ2-7; D call uncertain. V gave up 0 bases and J gave up 7 bases, with 13 bases separating them. The CDR3 runs 14 residues. The germline gives CDR1 SGHAT, CDR2 FQDESV (reference sequence). This chain's CDR3 is CASSLATGWGEQYF. Written as DNA, the CDR3 is TGTGCCAGCAGCTTAGCAACGGGCTGGGGAGAGCAGTACTTC.

Many counts were recorded for this clonotype. The J gene is TRBJ2-5, the V gene TRBV7-8; D tentatively reads TRBD1 or TRBD2 (6 bases each). The CDR3 runs to 16 residues. Looked up from germline, CDR1 is SGHVS and CDR2 is FQNEAQ. Trimming shortened V by 5 bases and J by 2 bases, and 18 bases separated the two germline ends. The CDR3 region has the DNA TGTGCCAGCAGCCCCCGCGGGACAACTCAACAAGAGACCCAGTACTTC. It specifies CASSPRGTTQQETQYF. Drawing the rest from reference TRBV7-8 and TRBJ2-5, the complete variable domain is GAGVSQSPRYKVAKRGQDVALRCDPISGHVSLFWYQQALGQGPEFLTYFQNEAQLDKSGLPSDRFFAERPEGSVSTLKIQRTQQEDSAVYLCASSPRGTTQQETQYFGPGTRLLVL.

V gene TRBV7-9 combines with J gene TRBJ2-5; D unclear. Trimming took off 5 bases at V and 2 bases at J, with 12 bases between the two ends. The CDR3 has 14 amino acids. Germline V gives CDR1 SEHNR, CDR2 FQNEAQ (reference sequence). CDR3 nucleotides: TGTGCCAGCAGCCTTTATGGACCGCAAGAGACCCAGTACTTC. Protein product: CASSLYGPQETQYF.